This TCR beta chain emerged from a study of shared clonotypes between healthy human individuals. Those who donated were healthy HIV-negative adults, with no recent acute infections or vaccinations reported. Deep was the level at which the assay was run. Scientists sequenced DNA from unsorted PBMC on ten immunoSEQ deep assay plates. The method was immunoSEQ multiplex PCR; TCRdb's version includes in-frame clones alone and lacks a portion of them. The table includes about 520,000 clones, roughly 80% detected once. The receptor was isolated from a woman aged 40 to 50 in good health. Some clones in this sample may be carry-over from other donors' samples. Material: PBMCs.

In nucleotides, the CDR3 is TGTGCCAGTAGTATATCTAGCGGGAGATCGGGAGATACGCAGTATTTT. It encodes CASSISSGRSGDTQYF. The chain couples TRBV19 to TRBJ2-3; 10 positions agree with TRBD2. This CDR3 has 16 residues. V shed 2 bases, J shed 5 bases, and the junction held 7 bases outside the gene matches. The germline gives CDR1 LNHDA, CDR2 SQIVND (reference sequence).